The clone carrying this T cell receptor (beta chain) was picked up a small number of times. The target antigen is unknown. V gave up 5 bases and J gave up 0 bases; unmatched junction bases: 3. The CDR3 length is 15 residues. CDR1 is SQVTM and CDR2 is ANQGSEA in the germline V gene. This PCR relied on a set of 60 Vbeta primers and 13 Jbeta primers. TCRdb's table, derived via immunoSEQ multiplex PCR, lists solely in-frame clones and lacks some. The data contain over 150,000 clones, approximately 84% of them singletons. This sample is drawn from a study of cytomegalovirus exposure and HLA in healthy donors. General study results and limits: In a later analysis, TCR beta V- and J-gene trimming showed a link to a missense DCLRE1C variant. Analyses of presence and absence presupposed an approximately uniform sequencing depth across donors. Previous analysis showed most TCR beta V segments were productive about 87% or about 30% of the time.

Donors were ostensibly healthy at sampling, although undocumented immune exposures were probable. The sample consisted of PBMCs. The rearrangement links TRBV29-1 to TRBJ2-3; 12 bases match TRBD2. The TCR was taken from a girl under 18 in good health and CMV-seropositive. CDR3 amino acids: CSVRLAGGSTDTQYF. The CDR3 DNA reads TGCAGCGTTCGGCTAGCGGGGGGGAGCACAGATACGCAGTATTTT.